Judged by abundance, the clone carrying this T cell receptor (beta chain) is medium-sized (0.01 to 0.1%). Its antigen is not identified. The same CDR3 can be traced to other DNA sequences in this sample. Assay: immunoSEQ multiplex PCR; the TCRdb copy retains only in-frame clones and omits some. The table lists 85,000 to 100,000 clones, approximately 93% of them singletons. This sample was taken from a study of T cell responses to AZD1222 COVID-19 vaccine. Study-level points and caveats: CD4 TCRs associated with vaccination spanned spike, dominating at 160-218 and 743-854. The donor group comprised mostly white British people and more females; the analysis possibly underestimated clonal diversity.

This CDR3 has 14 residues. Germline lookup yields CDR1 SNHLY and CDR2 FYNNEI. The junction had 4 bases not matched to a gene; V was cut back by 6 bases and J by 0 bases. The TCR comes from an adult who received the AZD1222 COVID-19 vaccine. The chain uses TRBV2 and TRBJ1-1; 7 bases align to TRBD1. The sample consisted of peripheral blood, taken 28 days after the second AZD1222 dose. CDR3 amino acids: CASRGDSLNTEAFF. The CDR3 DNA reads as TGTGCCAGCAGAGGGGACAGCCTGAACACTGAAGCTTTCTTT.